One and the same sample provided the 21 T cell receptor beta chains below, sequenced in a study of beta chain features in type 1 diabetes. The study reverse transcribed the entire isolated RNA, so it sequenced expressed TCRB transcripts. Clones were sequenced by immunoSEQ multiplex PCR, and TCRdb holds only the in-frame ones, with some missing. Here the sample spans hundreds of thousands of clones, roughly an eighth being singletons. The specimen was naive CD4+ T cells from blood. The source is a woman in her forties in good health.

The chain links TRBV5-1 to TRBJ2-1; no clear D gene. The germline V gene has CDR1 SGHRS and CDR2 YFSETQ. The CDR3 is made up of 13 amino acids. V lost 0 bases, J lost 3 bases, and 4 bases lay in between. CDR3 in amino acids: CASSLESYNEQFF. The DNA for the CDR3 is TGCGCCAGCAGCTTGGAGAGCTACAATGAGCAGTTCTTC.

The CDR3 DNA sequence: TGCAGCGCCAGGACAGGGGCGGGAAGTGATCAGCCCCAGCATTTT. It is translated as CSARTGAGSDQPQHF. The chain has TRBV29-1 and TRBJ1-5; 9 bases line up with TRBD1. The CDR3 covers 15 residues. The trim removed 7 bases at V and 5 bases at J, leaving 12 bases unmatched. Per the germline V gene, CDR1 is SQVTM and CDR2 is ANQGSEA. Variable domain in full (rest from reference TRBV29-1 and TRBJ1-5): SAVISQKPSRDICQRGTSLTIQCQVDSQVTMMFWYRQQPGQSLTLIATANQGSEATYESGFVIDKFPISRPNLTFSTLTVSNMSPEDSSIYLCSARTGAGSDQPQHFGDGTRLSIL.

V and J are TRBV5-4 and TRBJ2-3, with 9 positions matching TRBD1. The CDR3 is made up of 15 amino acids. Trimming at V came to 3 bases and at J to 0 bases, leaving 2 bases not matched to a gene. The germline gives CDR1 SGHNT, CDR2 YYREEE (reference sequence). The CDR3 is CASSYGQGSTDTQYF. In DNA form, the CDR3 reads TGTGCCAGCAGCTACGGACAGGGGAGCACAGATACGCAGTATTTT.

The chain combines TRBV5-1 with TRBJ2-6, with a possible D match to TRBD2 (6 bases). Germline CDR1 is SGHRS and CDR2 is YFSETQ. The CDR3 is made up of 17 amino acids. V lost 6 bases, J lost 0 bases, and 16 bases lay in between. The CDR3 DNA sequence: TGCGCCAGCATCGGGACTGGGTTTAGCTCTGGGGCCAACGTCCTGACTTTC. Protein: CASIGTGFSSGANVLTF.

This chain links TRBV7-9 with TRBJ2-4; D gene uncertain. V was shortened by 2 bases and J by 0 bases, with 8 bases between the two germline ends. CDR1 is SEHNR, CDR2 FQNEAQ, per germline (reference sequence). The CDR3 is 15 amino acids. The CDR3 DNA is TGTGCCAGCAGCTTAAATTCAGTAGCCAAAAACATTCAGTACTTC. Its protein is CASSLNSVAKNIQYF.

This clone was seen a handful of times. CDR3 amino acids: CASSRTAEKLFF. CDR3 DNA sequence: TGTGCCAGCAGCAGGACTGCCGAAAAACTGTTTTTT. The chain couples TRBV7-2 to TRBJ1-4; no clear D gene. Trimming pared 5 bases from V and 8 bases from J, leaving 9 bases between. This CDR3 region has 12 residues. Looked up from germline, CDR1 is SGHTA and CDR2 is FQGNSA.

The chain carries TRBV5-6 and TRBJ2-7, with TRBD2 matching over 9 bases. The CDR3 runs to 15 residues. With 1 base clipped from V and 4 bases from J, the junction kept 6 bases outside the gene matches. CDR1 is SGHDT, CDR2 YYEEEE, per germline. The CDR3 sequence: CASSLKRGAWYEQYF. Here the CDR3 DNA reads TGTGCCAGCAGCTTGAAGCGGGGGGCTTGGTACGAGCAGTACTTC.

In this sample, this clone turned up a few times. V and J are TRBV6-1 and TRBJ2-3, with 7 bases identical to TRBD1. This CDR3 comprises 13 residues. Looked up from germline, CDR1 is MNHNS and CDR2 is SASEGT. V shed 6 bases and J 2 bases; nucleotides not matched to a gene: 2. The DNA of the CDR3 is TGTGCCAGCAGGGGGACAGCCACAGATACGCAGTATTTT. Protein: CASRGTATDTQYF.

This clone has a handful of counts. The V gene is TRBV7-6, the J gene TRBJ2-3; D perhaps matches TRBD1 (5 bases). The germline V gene encodes CDR1 SGHVS and CDR2 FNYEAQ. V dropped 5 bases and J dropped 2 bases, with 14 bases sitting between them. The CDR3 covers 15 residues. DNA of the CDR3: TGTGCCAGCAGCGGTCAGTGGGGCTCCACAGATACGCAGTATTTT. It specifies CASSGQWGSTDTQYF. Using reference TRBV7-6 and TRBJ2-3 for the parts outside the CDR3, the full variable domain is GAGVSQSPRYKVTKRGQDVALRCDPISGHVSLYWYRQALGQGPEFLTYFNYEAQQDKSGLPNDRFSAERPEGSISTLTIQRTEQRDSAMYRCASSGQWGSTDTQYFGPGTRLTVL.

This clone was observed a handful of times. The rearrangement uses TRBV21-1 and TRBJ2-4; the D segment call TRBD1 is taken from the table without a DNA check. TRBV21-1 is a pseudogene. The CDR3 contains 15 residues. In DNA form, the CDR3 reads TGTGCCAGCAGCCCTCAGGGGGTAGCCAAAAACATTCAGTACTTC. It yields the protein CASSPQGVAKNIQYF.

V and J are TRBV2 and TRBJ2-7; D remains unclear. The V end lost 5 bases, the J end lost 5 bases, and 13 bases lay between the germline ends. The CDR3 is 13 amino acids. Germline-derived CDR1 and CDR2 are SNHLY and FYNNEI. DNA of the CDR3: TGTGCCAGCAGTCTCGCTAGAGCCCACGAGCAGTACTTC. Translating gives CASSLARAHEQYF.

This clone has more than one count but fewer than ten. The chain couples TRBV7-2 to TRBJ2-5; D is uncertain. The germline CDR1 and CDR2 sequences are SGHTA and FQGNSA. The CDR3 runs 15 residues. V was pared by 3 bases and J by 0 bases, with 11 bases between. The CDR3 reads CASSFRVPYQETQYF. DNA of the CDR3: TGTGCCAGCAGCTTTAGAGTCCCGTACCAAGAGACCCAGTACTTC.

This clone occurred a few times. V and J are TRBV13 and TRBJ2-1, with 8 bases aligning to TRBD2. In germline, CDR1 is PRHDT, CDR2 FYEKMQ (reference sequence). The V gene end was trimmed by 6 bases and the J gene end by 5 bases; junction bases not matched to a gene: 6. This CDR3 spans 14 amino acids. As DNA, the CDR3 is TGTGCCAGCAGACGAATCGGGGGGGACAATGAGCAGTTCTTC. Translation gives CASRRIGGDNEQFF.

The CDR3 DNA is TGTGCCAGCAGTTCCGGGACAGGGGGGGATTCACCCCTCCACTTT. As protein: CASSSGTGGDSPLHF. The chain recombines TRBV28 with TRBJ1-6; 11 positions agree with TRBD1. V lost 4 bases and J lost 8; bases outside the gene matches: 4. The CDR3 sequence is 15 residues long. CDR1 is MDHEN, CDR2 SYDVKM, per germline.

The CDR3 sequence: CARGPAVQETQYF. The CDR3 bases are TGTGCCAGGGGGCCCGCGGTCCAAGAGACCCAGTACTTC. This chain links TRBV11-2 with TRBJ2-5; D may be TRBD1 (5 bases). With 9 bases removed from V and 1 base from J, the gap between germline ends came to 12 bases. Germline V CDR1 and CDR2: SGHAT, FQNNGV. The CDR3 totals 13 residues.

The rearrangement links TRBV10-3 to TRBJ2-7; D gene uncertain. The CDR3 is made up of 15 amino acids. Germline CDR1 is ENHRY and CDR2 is SYGVKD. With 0 bases removed from V and 1 base from J, the gap between germline ends came to 10 bases. CDR3: CAISESTGYSYEQYF. Written as DNA, the CDR3 is TGTGCCATCAGTGAGTCGACTGGGTATTCCTACGAGCAGTACTTC.

This clone was picked up a small number of times. The DNA of the CDR3 is TGTGCCAGCAGTGATGGACAGGGTGATAGCAATCAGCCCCAGCATTTT. Protein: CASSDGQGDSNQPQHF. The rearrangement links TRBV25-1 to TRBJ1-5; 8 bases agree with TRBD1. The V gene's germline CDR1 is MGHDK and CDR2 SYGVNS. With V trimmed by 3 bases and J by 0 bases, 4 bases remained unmatched. The length of the CDR3 is 16 residues.

This chain joins TRBV5-4 and TRBJ2-6; D is unresolved. The CDR3 totals 17 residues. Trimming shortened V by 3 bases and J by 0 bases, and 13 bases separated the two germline ends. Per the germline V gene, CDR1 is SGHNT and CDR2 is YYREEE (reference sequence). CDR3: CASSSNRHSSGANVLTF. CDR3 sequence (DNA): TGTGCCAGCAGCTCGAACAGACATTCCTCTGGGGCCAACGTCCTGACTTTC. Looking up the rest from reference TRBV5-4 and TRBJ2-6 gives the full variable domain: ETGVTQSPTHLIKTRGQQVTLRCSSQSGHNTVSWYQQALGQGPQFIFQYYREEENGRGNFPPRFSGLQFPNYSSELNVNALELDDSALYLCASSSNRHSSGANVLTFGAGSRLTVL.

The J gene is TRBJ1-3, the V gene TRBV29-1; TRBD1 aligns across 8 bases. The CDR3 contains 14 residues. V lost 3 bases and J lost 3; bases outside the gene matches: 4. CDR1 SQVTM and CDR2 ANQGSEA come from the germline V gene. The CDR3 loop is CSVDRGLGGNTIYF. The CDR3 DNA sequence: TGCAGCGTTGACAGGGGGCTGGGTGGAAACACCATATATTTT.

This clone was counted only a few times. The rearrangement joins TRBV6-5 to TRBJ2-7; the match to TRBD1 covers 8 bases. V dropped 6 bases and J dropped 7; count of bases not matched to a gene: 8. Germline V CDR1 and CDR2: MNHEY, SVGAGI. This CDR3 is built from 13 residues. This chain's CDR3 is CASSSDRVREQYF. In DNA, the CDR3 is TGTGCCAGCAGCTCGGACAGGGTAAGGGAGCAGTACTTC.

This clone was picked up a small number of times. This sequence joins TRBV11-2 and TRBJ2-3; weak D call: TRBD2 (5 bases). This CDR3 is built from 17 residues. V dropped 0 bases and J dropped 2 bases, with 15 bases sitting between them. Germline assignment: CDR1 SGHAT and CDR2 FQNNGV. This CDR3 is CASSLDPSRGFTDTQYF. The CDR3 nucleotides are TGTGCCAGCAGCTTAGATCCCTCACGGGGATTCACAGATACGCAGTATTTT. Drawing the rest from reference TRBV11-2 and TRBJ2-3, the complete variable domain is EAGVAQSPRYKIIEKRQSVAFWCNPISGHATLYWYQQILGQGPKLLIQFQNNGVVDDSQLPKDRFSAERLKGVDSTLKIQPAKLEDSAVYLCASSLDPSRGFTDTQYFGPGTRLTVL.